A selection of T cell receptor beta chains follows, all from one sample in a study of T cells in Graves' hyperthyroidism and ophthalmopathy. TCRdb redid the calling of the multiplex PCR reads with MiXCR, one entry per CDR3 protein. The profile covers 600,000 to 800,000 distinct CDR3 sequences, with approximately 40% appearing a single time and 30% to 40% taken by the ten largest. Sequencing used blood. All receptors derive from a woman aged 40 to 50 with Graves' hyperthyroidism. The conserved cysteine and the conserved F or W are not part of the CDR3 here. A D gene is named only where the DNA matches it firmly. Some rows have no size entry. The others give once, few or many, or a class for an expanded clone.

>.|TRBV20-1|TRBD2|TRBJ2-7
SARGLVSGTPYEQY
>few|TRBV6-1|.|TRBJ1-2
ASSESGVDGYT
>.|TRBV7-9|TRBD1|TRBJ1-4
ASSLRTGYESNEKLF
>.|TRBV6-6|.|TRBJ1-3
TSSESGNTIY
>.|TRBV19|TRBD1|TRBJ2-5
ASRQDRWTWETQY
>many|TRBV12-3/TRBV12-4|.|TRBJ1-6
ASSLEGLSTPLH
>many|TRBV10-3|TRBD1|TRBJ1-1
AISGQVDTEAF
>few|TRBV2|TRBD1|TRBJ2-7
ASEKGQGETYEQY
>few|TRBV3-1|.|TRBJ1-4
ASSYRSVGEKLF
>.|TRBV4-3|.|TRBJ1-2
ASSQDPRRGYGYT
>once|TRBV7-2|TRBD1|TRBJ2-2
ASSPQGIDTGELF
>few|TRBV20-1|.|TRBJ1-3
SAARLPGLPSGNTIY
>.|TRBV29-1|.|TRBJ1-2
SVDGTGGAKIHGYT
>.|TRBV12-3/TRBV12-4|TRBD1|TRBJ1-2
ASSPGQGGNYGYT
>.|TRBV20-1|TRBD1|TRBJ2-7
SARDDPRQGINEQY
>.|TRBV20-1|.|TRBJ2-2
SAERARGTGELF
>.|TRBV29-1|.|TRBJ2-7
SVGYEQY
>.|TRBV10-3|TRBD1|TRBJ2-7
ASRDRDSPGGRLYEQY
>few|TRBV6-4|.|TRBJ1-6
ASSDRGDHNSPLH
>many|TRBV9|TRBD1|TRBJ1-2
ASSVGRDRDYGYT
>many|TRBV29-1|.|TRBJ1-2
SVERGRGLGGYT
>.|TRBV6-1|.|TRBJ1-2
AISVAHGGQYYGYT
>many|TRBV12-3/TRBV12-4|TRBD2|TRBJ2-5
ASSAGGLQETQY
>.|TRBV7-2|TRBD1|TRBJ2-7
ASSMRGTGIYEQY
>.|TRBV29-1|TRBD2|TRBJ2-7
SVSGGLSYEQY
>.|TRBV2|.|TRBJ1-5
ASSDGRTSNQPQH
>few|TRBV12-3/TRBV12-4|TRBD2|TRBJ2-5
ASSAGGTSKTQY
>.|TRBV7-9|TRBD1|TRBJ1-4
ASSRDRANFEKLF
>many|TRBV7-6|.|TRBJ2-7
ASSYNSFREQY
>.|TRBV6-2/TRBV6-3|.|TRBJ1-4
ASSSLTSKLF
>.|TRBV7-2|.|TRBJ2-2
ASSSLGQGELF
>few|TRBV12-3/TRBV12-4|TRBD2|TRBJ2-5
ASSFNFRGELTATQY
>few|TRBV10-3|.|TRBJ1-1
AILGERETEAF
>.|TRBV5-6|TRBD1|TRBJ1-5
ASTGAGGNQPQH
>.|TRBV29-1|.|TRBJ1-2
SVELGYYGYT
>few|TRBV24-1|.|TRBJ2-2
ATSDWDFRRTGELF
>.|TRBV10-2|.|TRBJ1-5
ASTIGDLRGTQH